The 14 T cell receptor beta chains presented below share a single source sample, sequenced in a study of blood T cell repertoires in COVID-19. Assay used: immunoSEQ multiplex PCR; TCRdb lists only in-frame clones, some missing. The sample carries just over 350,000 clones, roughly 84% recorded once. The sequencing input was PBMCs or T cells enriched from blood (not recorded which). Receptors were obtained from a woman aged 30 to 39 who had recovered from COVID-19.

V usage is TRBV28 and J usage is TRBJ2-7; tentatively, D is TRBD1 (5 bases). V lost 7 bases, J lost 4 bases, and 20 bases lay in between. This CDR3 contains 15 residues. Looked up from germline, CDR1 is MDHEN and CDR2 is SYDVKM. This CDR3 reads CASTQGGAAEYEQYF. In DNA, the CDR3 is TGTGCCAGCACGCAAGGTGGGGCAGCTGAATACGAGCAGTACTTC.

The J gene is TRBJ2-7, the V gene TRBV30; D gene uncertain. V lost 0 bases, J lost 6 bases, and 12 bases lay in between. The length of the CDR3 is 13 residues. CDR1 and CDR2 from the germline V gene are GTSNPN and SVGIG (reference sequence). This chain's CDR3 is CAWSVHSRAEQYF. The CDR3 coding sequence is TGTGCCTGGAGTGTACACAGTAGAGCCGAGCAGTACTTC.

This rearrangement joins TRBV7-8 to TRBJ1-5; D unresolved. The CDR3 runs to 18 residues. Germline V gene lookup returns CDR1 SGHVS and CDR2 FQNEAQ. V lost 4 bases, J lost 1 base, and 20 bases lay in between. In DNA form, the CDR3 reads TGTGCCAGCAGCTCCCTCCCCCTTTACGGGATGAGCAATCAGCCCCAGCATTTT. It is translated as CASSSLPLYGMSNQPQHF.

Here the CDR3 DNA reads TGCAGCGTTGTGGCGCTAGCGGGGGGGCCCCACGAGCAGTACTTC. Translated, it gives CSVVALAGGPHEQYF. The V and J genes are TRBV29-1 and TRBJ2-7; 12 nucleotides align to TRBD2. The CDR3 runs 15 residues. The V gene end was trimmed by 4 bases and the J gene end by 5 bases; junction bases not matched to a gene: 9. Germline values: CDR1 SQVTM, CDR2 ANQGSEA.

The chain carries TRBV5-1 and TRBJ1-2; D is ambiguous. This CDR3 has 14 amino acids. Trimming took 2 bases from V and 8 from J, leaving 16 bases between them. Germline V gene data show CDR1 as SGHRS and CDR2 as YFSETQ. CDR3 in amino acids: CASSFEGSVRGYTF. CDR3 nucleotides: TGCGCCAGCAGCTTTGAGGGTTCGGTACGAGGCTACACCTTC.

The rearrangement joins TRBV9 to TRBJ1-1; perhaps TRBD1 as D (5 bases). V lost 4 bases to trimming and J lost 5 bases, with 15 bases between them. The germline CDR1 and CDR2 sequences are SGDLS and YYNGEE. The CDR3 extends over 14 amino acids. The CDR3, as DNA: TGTGCCAGCAGCCCTTCGGGGGGGTTTACTGAAGCTTTCTTT. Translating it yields CASSPSGGFTEAFF.

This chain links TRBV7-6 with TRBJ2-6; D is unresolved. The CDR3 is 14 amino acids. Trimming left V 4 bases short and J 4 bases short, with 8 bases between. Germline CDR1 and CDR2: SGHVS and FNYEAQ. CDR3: CASSSVPGANVLTF. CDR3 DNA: TGTGCCAGCAGCTCCGTCCCCGGGGCCAACGTCCTGACTTTC.

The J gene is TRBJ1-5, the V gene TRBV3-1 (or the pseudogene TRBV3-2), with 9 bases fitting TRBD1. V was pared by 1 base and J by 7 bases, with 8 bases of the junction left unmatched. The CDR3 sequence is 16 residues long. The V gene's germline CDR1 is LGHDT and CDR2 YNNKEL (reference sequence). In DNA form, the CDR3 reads TGTGCCAGCAGCCAAGCGGGAGGGACAGGGTTCCAGCCCCAGCATTTT. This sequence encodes CASSQAGGTGFQPQHF.

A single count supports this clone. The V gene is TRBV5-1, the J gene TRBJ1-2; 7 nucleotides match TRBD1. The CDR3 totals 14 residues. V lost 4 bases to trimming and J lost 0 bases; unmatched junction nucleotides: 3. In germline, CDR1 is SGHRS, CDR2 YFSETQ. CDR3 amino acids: CASSPGQANYGYTF. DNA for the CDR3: TGCGCCAGCAGCCCTGGACAGGCTAACTATGGCTACACCTTC.

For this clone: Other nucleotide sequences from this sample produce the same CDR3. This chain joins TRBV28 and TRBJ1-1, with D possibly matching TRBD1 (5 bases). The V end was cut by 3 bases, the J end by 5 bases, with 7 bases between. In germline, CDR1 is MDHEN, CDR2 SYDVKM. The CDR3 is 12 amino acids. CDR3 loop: CASSFGGTEAFF. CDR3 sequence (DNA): TGTGCCAGCAGTTTTGGGGGGACTGAAGCTTTCTTT.

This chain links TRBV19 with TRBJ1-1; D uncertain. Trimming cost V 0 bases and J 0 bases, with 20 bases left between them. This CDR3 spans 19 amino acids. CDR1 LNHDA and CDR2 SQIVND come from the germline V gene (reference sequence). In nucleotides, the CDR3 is TGTGCCAGTAGTATAGAATCAACTGACGCGGCGGTGGTGAACACTGAAGCTTTCTTT. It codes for CASSIESTDAAVVNTEAFF.

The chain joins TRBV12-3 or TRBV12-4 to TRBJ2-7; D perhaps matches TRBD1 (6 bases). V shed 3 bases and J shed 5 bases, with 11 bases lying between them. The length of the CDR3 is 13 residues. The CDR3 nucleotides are TGTGCCAGCAGTTTTATCCAGGGGAACGAGCAGTACTTC. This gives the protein CASSFIQGNEQYF.

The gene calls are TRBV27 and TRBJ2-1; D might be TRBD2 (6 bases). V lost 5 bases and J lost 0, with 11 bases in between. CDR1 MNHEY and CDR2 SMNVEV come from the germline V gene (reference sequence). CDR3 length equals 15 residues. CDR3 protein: CASSNTSNSYNEQFF. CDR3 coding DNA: TGTGCCAGCAGTAACACTAGCAACTCCTACAATGAGCAGTTCTTC.

The CDR3 nucleotides are TGCGCCAGCAGTGAGTCCCAGGGGTACTATGGCTACACCTTC. Protein product: CASSESQGYYGYTF. The chain recombines TRBV10-2 with TRBJ1-2, with D perhaps matching TRBD1 (6 bases). Germline assignment: CDR1 WSHSY and CDR2 SAAADI. The CDR3 runs 14 residues. The ends were cut back, 0 bases at V and 3 bases at J, with 8 bases in the middle.